Listed below are T cell receptor beta chains from one sample, sequenced in a study of preoperative IRX-2 immunotherapy in early breast cancer. Data came from immunoSEQ multiplex PCR; TCRdb stores just in-frame clones and leaves some out. The sample shows about 24,000 clones, approximately 90% of them seen only once. The sample was tumor tissue, taken after IRX-2 immunotherapy. The receptors shown here come from a human donor with breast cancer. Both conserved end residues are part of each CDR3. D genes are given only for firm matches.

D gene: NA; J gene: TRBJ1-1; V gene: TRBV7-8; CDR3 protein: CASSPGPGEAFF
D gene: TRBD1; J gene: TRBJ2-7; V gene: TRBV4-2; CDR3 protein: CASSIQGYEQYF
D gene: NA; J gene: TRBJ2-7; V gene: TRBV2; CDR3 protein: CASRSGSSGQYF
D gene: NA; J gene: TRBJ2-5; V gene: TRBV21-1; CDR3 protein: CASSRLVTGEETQYF
D gene: NA; J gene: TRBJ2-5; V gene: TRBV28; CDR3 protein: CASSLSGAHSQETQYF
D gene: NA; J gene: TRBJ1-2; V gene: TRBV5-1; CDR3 protein: CASSASRAGYTF
D gene: NA; J gene: TRBJ1-2; V gene: TRBV7-9; CDR3 protein: CASSPVGGLGYTF
D gene: NA; J gene: TRBJ1-2; V gene: TRBV11-3; CDR3 protein: CASSLVGTDWGYTF
D gene: TRBD2; J gene: TRBJ2-7; V gene: TRBV9; CDR3 protein: CASSVKGEGRYEQYF
D gene: NA; J gene: TRBJ1-2; V gene: TRBV6-6; CDR3 protein: CASSYKSGLNYGYTF
D gene: NA; J gene: TRBJ1-4; V gene: TRBV7-8; CDR3 protein: CASSIWGAANEKLFF
D gene: TRBD1; J gene: TRBJ1-2; V gene: TRBV5-1; CDR3 protein: CASSWDRINYGYTF
D gene: TRBD2; J gene: TRBJ2-7; V gene: TRBV5-1; CDR3 protein: CASSFRSGGDEQYF
D gene: NA; J gene: TRBJ1-1; V gene: TRBV18; CDR3 protein: CASSPRVGVLNTEAFF
D gene: NA; J gene: TRBJ2-2; V gene: TRBV27; CDR3 protein: CASSLAVADLNTGELFF
D gene: TRBD2; J gene: TRBJ2-1; V gene: TRBV27; CDR3 protein: CASVLAGPTGNEQFF
D gene: NA; J gene: TRBJ1-6; V gene: TRBV28; CDR3 protein: CASGIPEGLRGKNSPLHF
D gene: TRBD1; J gene: TRBJ1-2; V gene: TRBV6-1; CDR3 protein: CASSEYRVQGAVANGYTF
D gene: NA; J gene: TRBJ2-7; V gene: TRBV5-1; CDR3 protein: CASSFNRDEQYF
D gene: TRBD2; J gene: TRBJ2-3; V gene: TRBV2; CDR3 protein: CASALSGGSLDTQYF
D gene: NA; J gene: TRBJ1-6; V gene: TRBV6-5; CDR3 protein: CASSSRGARNSPLHF
D gene: TRBD2; J gene: TRBJ2-3; V gene: TRBV7-2; CDR3 protein: CASSLVAGGTDTQYF
D gene: TRBD1; J gene: TRBJ1-1; V gene: TRBV11-3; CDR3 protein: CASSLTGDTEAFF
D gene: NA; J gene: TRBJ1-5; V gene: TRBV13; CDR3 protein: CASSLGSQPQHF
D gene: NA; J gene: TRBJ2-2; V gene: TRBV28; CDR3 protein: CASSFLAGSGELFF
D gene: TRBD1; J gene: TRBJ2-7; V gene: TRBV10-3; CDR3 protein: CAIGRDRGLQYF
D gene: NA; J gene: TRBJ2-1; V gene: TRBV21-1; CDR3 protein: CASSKASGGGASEQFF
D gene: TRBD1; J gene: TRBJ1-3; V gene: TRBV5-4; CDR3 protein: CASSLVGRGINTIYF
D gene: NA; J gene: TRBJ1-2; V gene: TRBV25-1; CDR3 protein: CASSENYGYTF
D gene: NA; J gene: TRBJ2-2; V gene: TRBV7-3; CDR3 protein: CASSLTSGNTGELFF
D gene: TRBD2; J gene: TRBJ2-5; V gene: TRBV27; CDR3 protein: CASSQGLAGAWETQYF
D gene: TRBD2; J gene: TRBJ2-1; V gene: TRBV10-1; CDR3 protein: CASSRRGDYNEQFF
D gene: NA; J gene: TRBJ2-3; V gene: TRBV7-9; CDR3 protein: CASTPGTTSTDTQYF
D gene: TRBD1; J gene: TRBJ2-3; V gene: TRBV5-5; CDR3 protein: CASSGTVIDTQYF
D gene: NA; J gene: TRBJ1-3; V gene: TRBV2; CDR3 protein: CASSKERASDGNTIYF
D gene: NA; J gene: TRBJ1-2; V gene: TRBV11-1; CDR3 protein: CASSPDRFDYGYTF
D gene: NA; J gene: TRBJ1-5; V gene: TRBV6-1; CDR3 protein: CASSVDRLNQPQHF
D gene: TRBD1; J gene: TRBJ1-2; V gene: TRBV28; CDR3 protein: CASSPSGQGSGYGYTF
D gene: NA; J gene: TRBJ2-5; V gene: TRBV7-2; CDR3 protein: CASSLAGGETQYF
D gene: NA; J gene: TRBJ1-4; V gene: TRBV19; CDR3 protein: CASSIGPTGGEKLFF
D gene: TRBD1; J gene: TRBJ1-1; V gene: TRBV6-1; CDR3 protein: CASSSGTGLNTEAFF
D gene: TRBD1; J gene: TRBJ1-5; V gene: TRBV19; CDR3 protein: CASSTRDRGQGQPQHF
D gene: NA; J gene: TRBJ1-1; V gene: TRBV5-1; CDR3 protein: CASSLVLQGPVAFF
D gene: NA; J gene: TRBJ1-2; V gene: TRBV4-1; CDR3 protein: CASSSGQNYGYTF
D gene: NA; J gene: TRBJ1-1; V gene: TRBV7-6; CDR3 protein: CASSLSAGPTEAFF